This TCR beta chain came from a study of blood T cell repertoires in COVID-19. This table comes from immunoSEQ multiplex PCR, and its TCRdb copy is limited to in-frame clones, with some not included. Seen here are 68,000 or so clones, roughly 85% observed once, and the top ten hold roughly 3.2%. This clone was observed a single time. The germline gives CDR1 SEHNR, CDR2 FQNEAQ (reference sequence). With 1 base clipped from V and 5 bases from J, the junction kept 9 bases outside the gene matches. This CDR3 region has 17 residues. The V and J genes are TRBV7-9 and TRBJ2-2; 8 nucleotides line up with TRBD2. Sequenced input: peripheral blood. The sequence derives from a woman aged 45-65 years with COVID-19, enrolled during active disease. The chain's CDR3 is CASSLGLARARTGELFF. CDR3 sequence (DNA): TGTGCCAGCAGCTTAGGACTAGCGCGAGCGAGGACCGGGGAGCTGTTTTTT.